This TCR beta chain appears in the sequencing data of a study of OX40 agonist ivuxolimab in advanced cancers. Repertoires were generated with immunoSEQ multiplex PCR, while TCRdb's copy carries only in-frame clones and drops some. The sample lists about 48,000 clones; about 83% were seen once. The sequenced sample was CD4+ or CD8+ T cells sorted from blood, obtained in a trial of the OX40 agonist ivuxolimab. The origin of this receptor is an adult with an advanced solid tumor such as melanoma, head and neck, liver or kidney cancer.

The CDR3 region is CASGTLYGYTF. The CDR3 nucleotides read TGTGCCAGCGGGACACTCTATGGCTACACCTTC. The V and J genes are TRBV27 and TRBJ1-2; the D gene is possibly TRBD1 (6 bases). The germline V and J ends were trimmed by 8 bases and 4 bases, with 8 bases remaining between them. The CDR3 sequence is 11 residues long. Germline V gene lookup returns CDR1 MNHEY and CDR2 SMNVEV (reference sequence).